Here is one T cell receptor (beta chain) with its context. CDR3 size: 15 residues. V lost 5 bases to trimming and J lost 0 bases; unmatched junction nucleotides: 3. Germline assignment: CDR1 SGHTA and CDR2 FQGTGA. The assay was immunoSEQ multiplex PCR, and TCRdb's table has in-frame clones only and misses some. The table records 200,000 to 250,000 clones, 80% to 90% of them present only once. This entry comes from a study of blood T cell repertoires in COVID-19. Study background: Some COVID-19 samples were acute and others convalescent; all came from the United States, Italy and Spain. PBMCs, B-cell-depleted T cells, or T cells provided the cDNA or gDNA that made up the material.

The sequencing sample was made of peripheral blood. The V and J genes are TRBV7-3 and TRBJ2-2, with 7 bases matching TRBD1. This clonotype was sampled from a man aged 50 or older with acute or convalescent COVID-19. CDR3 bases: TGTGCCAGCAGCCCTCAGGGGGCGAACACCGGGGAGCTGTTTTTT. Protein sequence: CASSPQGANTGELFF.